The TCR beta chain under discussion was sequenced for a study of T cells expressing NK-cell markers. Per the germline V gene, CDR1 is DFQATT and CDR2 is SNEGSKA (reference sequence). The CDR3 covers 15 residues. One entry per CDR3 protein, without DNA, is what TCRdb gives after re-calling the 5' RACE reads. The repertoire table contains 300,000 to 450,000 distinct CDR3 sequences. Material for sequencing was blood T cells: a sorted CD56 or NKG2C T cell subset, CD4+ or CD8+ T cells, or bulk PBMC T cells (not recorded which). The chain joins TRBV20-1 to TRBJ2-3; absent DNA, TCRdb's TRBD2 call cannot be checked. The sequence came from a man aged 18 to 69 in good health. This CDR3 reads CSARLVRGGGDTQYF.